Following are 19 T cell receptor beta chains from one sample sequenced in a study of CD8 T cells in Susac syndrome. After extraction with the RNeasy kit, roughly 0.5 to 1 ug of the RNA was reverse transcribed using random hexamers. TCRdb ran MiXCR on the immunoSEQ multiplex PCR reads and lists one entry per CDR3 protein. The table includes around 130,000 distinct CDR3 sequences, 65% to 90% detected once. Input material: CD8+ T cells from PBMCs. These receptors came from a human donor with multiple sclerosis.

The chain links TRBV7-6 to TRBJ2-7; D is unclear. Between the trimmed V and J ends, which lost 4 bases and 6 bases, there was a span of 10 bases. The CDR3 length is 12 residues. Germline CDR1 reads SGHVS; CDR2 reads FNYEAQ. CDR3 region: CASSSMDGEQYF. The CDR3, as DNA: TGTGCCAGCAGCTCGATGGACGGCGAGCAGTACTTC.

The chain carries TRBV4-1 and TRBJ1-1; the match to TRBD1 covers 8 bases. CDR3 size: 15 residues. CDR1 and CDR2 (germline): MGHRA, YSYEKL. The V segment lost 0 bases and the J segment 10 bases; nucleotides outside the gene matches: 10. In DNA, the CDR3 is TGCGCCAGCAGCCAAGAATGGGCAGGGGGCGCGGGAGCTTTCTTT. Translating gives CASSQEWAGGAGAFF.

The chain is built from TRBV11-2 and TRBJ2-7; a possible D gene is TRBD2 (5 bases). Looked up from germline, CDR1 is SGHAT and CDR2 is FQNNGV. Trimming removed 5 bases at V and 3 bases at J, with 14 bases between. The CDR3 is 14 residues long. The CDR3 region is CASSPTRGNYEQYF. Here the CDR3 DNA reads TGTGCCAGCAGCCCGACCCGGGGTAACTACGAGCAGTACTTC.

The gene calls are TRBV13 and TRBJ2-2, with 9 bases that match TRBD2. Germline lookup yields CDR1 PRHDT and CDR2 FYEKMQ (reference sequence). The CDR3 sequence is 17 residues long. J gave up 2 bases and V 0 bases, and 4 bases lay outside the gene matches. CDR3 sequence: CASSLGLAGLNTGELFF. The CDR3 nucleotides are TGTGCCAGCAGCTTAGGACTAGCGGGCCTCAACACCGGGGAGCTGTTTTTT.

V usage is TRBV27 and J usage is TRBJ1-5; no reliable D call. CDR1 MNHEY and CDR2 SMNVEV come from the germline V gene (reference sequence). This CDR3 is 14 amino acids long. V lost 2 bases to trimming and J lost 3 bases, with 8 bases between them. The CDR3 DNA reads as TGTGCCAGCAGTTTAGGACGGTTCAATCAGCCCCAGCATTTT. It specifies CASSLGRFNQPQHF.

V gene TRBV27 combines with J gene TRBJ2-3; 10 bases line up with TRBD2. The V gene's germline CDR1 is MNHEY and CDR2 SMNVEV (reference sequence). The ends lost 3 bases at V and 2 bases at J; junction bases unmatched: 11. The CDR3 contains 18 residues. The CDR3 sequence: CASSFSPLAGESTDTQYF. The CDR3 DNA reads as TGTGCCAGCAGTTTTTCCCCCCTAGCGGGGGAGTCCACAGATACGCAGTATTTT.

The chain is built from TRBV10-2 and TRBJ2-5; no reliable D call. The length of the CDR3 is 14 residues. V gave up 1 base and J gave up 1 base, with 7 bases separating them. Germline V gives CDR1 WSHSY, CDR2 SAAADI. CDR3 sequence reads: CASSEFEIQETQYF. The CDR3 DNA is TGCGCCAGCAGTGAGTTTGAGATCCAAGAGACCCAGTACTTC.

V gene TRBV24-1 combines with J gene TRBJ1-2; D not certain. The CDR3 sequence is 13 residues long. The germline V gene has CDR1 KGHDR and CDR2 SFDVKD. Trimming stripped 4 bases from V and 2 bases from J, with 7 bases between. CDR3 in amino acids: CATSENINYGYTF. DNA for the CDR3: TGTGCCACCAGTGAGAACATAAACTATGGCTACACCTTC.

The J gene is TRBJ1-5, the V gene TRBV27; D call uncertain. The CDR3 sequence is 14 residues long. Germline V CDR1 and CDR2: MNHEY, SMNVEV (reference sequence). Trimming cost V 5 bases and J 7 bases, with 15 bases left between them. CDR3: CASSLTGSRQPQHF. CDR3 in DNA: TGTGCCAGCAGTCTAACCGGGAGTAGGCAGCCCCAGCATTTT.

The chain recombines TRBV19 with TRBJ2-1, with D tentatively TRBD1 (5 bases). This CDR3 has 15 amino acids. Germline V gene lookup returns CDR1 LNHDA and CDR2 SQIVND (reference sequence). Trimming took 3 bases from V and 10 from J, leaving 19 bases between them. The CDR3: CASSMGLSGFWEQFF. The DNA of the CDR3 is TGTGCCAGTAGTATGGGCCTTTCAGGGTTCTGGGAGCAGTTCTTC.

J is TRBJ1-2 and V is TRBV7-8, with D tentatively TRBD1 (5 bases). CDR3 length: 12 amino acids. Germline-derived CDR1 and CDR2 are SGHVS and FQNEAQ. V lost 5 bases to trimming and J lost 4 bases, with 8 bases between them. The CDR3 sequence is CASSADTYGYTF. The DNA for the CDR3 is TGTGCCAGCAGCGCGGACACCTATGGCTACACCTTC.

The chain is built from TRBV20-1 and TRBJ2-1; unclear D gene. The CDR3 is made up of 12 amino acids. V lost 5 bases to trimming and J lost 3 bases, with 8 bases between them. Per the germline V gene, CDR1 is DFQATT and CDR2 is SNEGSKA (reference sequence). The CDR3 region is CSAQALYNEQFF. The CDR3 DNA sequence: TGCAGTGCTCAAGCTCTCTACAATGAGCAGTTCTTC.

The chain links TRBV9 to TRBJ2-2; 7 bases are shared with TRBD1. The CDR3 is 17 residues long. The V gene end was trimmed by 4 bases and the J gene end by 9 bases; junction bases not matched to a gene: 18. Germline assignment: CDR1 SGDLS and CDR2 YYNGEE. As DNA, the CDR3 is TGTGCCAGCAGCCCTAGGCCCCGGGACAGCTACGAAAGGGAGCTGTTTTTT. Translation: CASSPRPRDSYERELFF. The full variable domain, in which reference TRBV9 and TRBJ2-2 provide the parts outside the CDR3, is DSGVTQTPKHLITATGQRVTLRCSPRSGDLSVYWYQQSLDQGLQFLIQYYNGEERAKGNILERFSAQQFPDLHSELNLSSLELGDSALYFCASSPRPRDSYERELFFGEGSRLTVL.

J is TRBJ2-1 and V is TRBV2; D remains unclear. Trimming cost V 8 bases and J 4 bases, with 15 bases left between them. The germline V gene has CDR1 SNHLY and CDR2 FYNNEI. CDR3 length: 14 amino acids. CDR3 DNA: TGTGCCAGCCGCCGAGCCGGGCGGTACAATGAGCAGTTCTTC. Its protein product is CASRRAGRYNEQFF.

The chain links TRBV10-2 to TRBJ2-7; D may be TRBD1 (6 bases). Looked up from germline, CDR1 is WSHSY and CDR2 is SAAADI. V dropped 8 bases and J dropped 4 bases, with 15 bases sitting between them. CDR3 length: 13 amino acids. The CDR3 region is CASLGTNPYEQYF. In DNA, the CDR3 is TGCGCCAGCCTCGGGACAAACCCTTACGAGCAGTACTTC.

V is TRBV14 and J is TRBJ2-1, with TRBD2 matching 11 bases. The ends lost 7 bases at V and 3 bases at J; junction bases unmatched: 8. The germline CDR1 and CDR2 sequences are SGHDN and FVKESK. This CDR3 comprises 16 residues. The CDR3 DNA follows: TGTGCCAGCACCGATAGCGGGAGGGATTACTACAATGAGCAGTTCTTC. This translates into CASTDSGRDYYNEQFF.

The gene calls are TRBV27 and TRBJ2-5, with no clear D. V shed 8 bases and J shed 3 bases, with 13 bases lying between them. The CDR3 is made up of 13 amino acids. Germline CDR1 is MNHEY and CDR2 is SMNVEV (reference sequence). CDR3 nucleotides: TGTGCCAGCGCACTCTATCCCGAAGAGACCCAGTACTTC. Translating gives CASALYPEETQYF.

J is TRBJ2-1 and V is TRBV3-1; 9 bases fit TRBD2. The germline V gene encodes CDR1 LGHDT and CDR2 YNNKEL (reference sequence). The CDR3 has 16 residues. Unmatched junction bases numbered 6, after V lost 2 bases and J lost 4 bases. CDR3 loop: CASSQWLAGLYNEQFF. The CDR3 region has the DNA TGTGCCAGCAGCCAATGGCTAGCGGGACTTTACAATGAGCAGTTCTTC.

The rearrangement uses TRBV3-1 and TRBJ1-1; the match to TRBD1 covers 8 bases. J lost 5 bases, V lost 3 bases, and 5 bases had no gene match. Per the germline V gene, CDR1 is LGHDT and CDR2 is YNNKEL (reference sequence). This CDR3 is 14 amino acids long. The CDR3 DNA reads as TGTGCCAGCAGCCAGGGGACAGGTCTAACTGAAGCTTTCTTT. This sequence encodes CASSQGTGLTEAFF.